Sequencing of this TCR beta chain was carried out in a study of shared clonotypes between healthy human individuals. Study at large: Per-donor plates numbered three CD4 naive, three CD4 memory, two CD8 naive and one CD8 memory.

Produced via immunoSEQ multiplex PCR; TCRdb's table is partial and in-frame only. The data contain over 1.5 million clones, about 98% of them seen just once; the ten biggest clones take up roughly 0.45%. From CD4+ cells came CD45RA+ naive and CD45RA-negative memory subsets. Sequenced: naive CD4+ T cells sorted from blood. Subset denoted: CD45RA+ positively selected. The clonotype was recovered from a young man in good health.

The CDR3 reads CASSPTFFSVVDYGYTF. As DNA, the CDR3 is TGTGCCAGCAGTCCAACTTTCTTCTCGGTGGTGGACTATGGCTACACCTTC. The genes are TRBV27 and TRBJ1-2, with D unresolved. The V and J ends lost 5 bases and 3 bases respectively, with 22 bases between them. CDR1 and CDR2 from the germline V gene are MNHEY and SMNVEV (reference sequence). This CDR3 region has 17 residues.